The rows below give T cell receptor beta chains drawn from one sample of a study of blood T cell repertoires in COVID-19. Using immunoSEQ multiplex PCR, the repertoire was profiled, and TCRdb retains in-frame clones only, with some absent. Of roughly 430,000 clones listed, around 90% are singletons. Sequenced: PBMCs or T cells enriched from blood (not recorded which). The receptors come from a woman aged 40 to 50 with acute COVID-19. The CDR3 runs from the conserved cysteine through the conserved F or W. The order of the fields is V gene, CDR3 protein.

v_call: TRBV7-9; cdr3_aa: CASSPRGGGGENTGELFF
v_call: TRBV6-5; cdr3_aa: CASRRGSTSYEQYF
v_call: TRBV5-4; cdr3_aa: CASSFRGGNEQYF
v_call: TRBV6-6; cdr3_aa: CASSPRGSGVSSYEQYF
v_call: TRBV7-9; cdr3_aa: CASSRGQAYEQYF
v_call: TRBV11-3; cdr3_aa: CASSLVRGEGHNEQFF
v_call: TRBV15; cdr3_aa: CATSRDKRGTDTQYF
v_call: TRBV24-1; cdr3_aa: CATSAGGTGELFF
v_call: TRBV27; cdr3_aa: CASSRDRGEETQYF
v_call: TRBV7-2; cdr3_aa: CASSSRNRRDRGTDTQYF
v_call: TRBV6-5; cdr3_aa: CASSTYYNTGELFF
v_call: TRBV29-1; cdr3_aa: CSAGEGAFSYNEQFF
v_call: TRBV7-2; cdr3_aa: CASSPGPIYEQYF
v_call: TRBV14; cdr3_aa: CASSLGSYNEQFF
v_call: TRBV27; cdr3_aa: CASSLSVARGSMNTEAFF
v_call: TRBV7-8; cdr3_aa: CASSSPSGSSYNEQFF
v_call: TRBV27; cdr3_aa: CASSLSPANEKLFF
v_call: TRBV6-1; cdr3_aa: CASSERGRNTEAFF
v_call: TRBV27; cdr3_aa: CASSLSGSNYGYTF
v_call: TRBV5-1; cdr3_aa: CASSLGAGDQPQHF
v_call: TRBV11-2; cdr3_aa: CASSFGTQSYEQYF
v_call: TRBV7-9; cdr3_aa: CASSYGGHGYTF
v_call: TRBV30; cdr3_aa: CAWSGTASNQPQHF
v_call: TRBV7-9; cdr3_aa: CASSSTTSGSTDTQYF
v_call: TRBV9; cdr3_aa: CASSALAGNGNEQFF
v_call: TRBV18; cdr3_aa: CASSPQRGAFASTDTQYF
v_call: TRBV19; cdr3_aa: CASSIRRGSGYTF
v_call: TRBV7-8; cdr3_aa: CASSLALTSGAETQYF
v_call: TRBV27; cdr3_aa: CASSFNRGSNQPQHF
v_call: TRBV5-1; cdr3_aa: CASSLADSTYGYTF
v_call: TRBV5-1; cdr3_aa: CASSLGGGTNTGELFF
v_call: TRBV11-3; cdr3_aa: CASSLSGGSYNEQFF
v_call: TRBV5-5; cdr3_aa: CASTFFLNSGNTIYF
v_call: TRBV21-1; cdr3_aa: CASRLNDRVEQPQHF
v_call: TRBV6-5; cdr3_aa: CASRSTGQVQFF
v_call: TRBV9; cdr3_aa: CASSVGPGGGTGELFF
v_call: TRBV11-2; cdr3_aa: CASSLTVNTGELFF